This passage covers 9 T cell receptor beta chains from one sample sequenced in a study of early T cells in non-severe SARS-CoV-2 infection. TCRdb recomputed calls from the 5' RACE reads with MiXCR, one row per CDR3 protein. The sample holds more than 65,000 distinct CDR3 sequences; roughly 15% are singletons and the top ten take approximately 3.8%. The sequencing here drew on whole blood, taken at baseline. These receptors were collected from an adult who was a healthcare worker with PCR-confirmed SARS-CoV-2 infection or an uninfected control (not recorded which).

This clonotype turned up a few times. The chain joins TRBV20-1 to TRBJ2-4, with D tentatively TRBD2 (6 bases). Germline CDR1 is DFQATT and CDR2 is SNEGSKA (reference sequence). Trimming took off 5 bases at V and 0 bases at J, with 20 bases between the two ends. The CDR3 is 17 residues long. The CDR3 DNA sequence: TGCAGTGCTTGGGACTCTTCCCGCCGTATAGCCAAAAACATTCAGTACTTC. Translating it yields CSAWDSSRRIAKNIQYF.

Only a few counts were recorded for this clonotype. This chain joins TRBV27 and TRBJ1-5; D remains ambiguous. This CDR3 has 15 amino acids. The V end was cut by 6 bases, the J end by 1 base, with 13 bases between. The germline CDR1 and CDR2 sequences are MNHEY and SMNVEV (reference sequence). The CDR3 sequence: CASSRNLGSNQPQHF. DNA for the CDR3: TGTGCCAGCAGCCGAAACTTGGGGAGCAATCAGCCCCAGCATTTT.

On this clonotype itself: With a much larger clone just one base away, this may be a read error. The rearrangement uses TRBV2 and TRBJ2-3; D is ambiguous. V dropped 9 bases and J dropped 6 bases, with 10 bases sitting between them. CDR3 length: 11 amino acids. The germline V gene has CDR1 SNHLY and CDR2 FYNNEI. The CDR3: CASFRADTQYF. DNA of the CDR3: TGTGCCAGTTTTCGGGCGGATACGCAGTATTTT.

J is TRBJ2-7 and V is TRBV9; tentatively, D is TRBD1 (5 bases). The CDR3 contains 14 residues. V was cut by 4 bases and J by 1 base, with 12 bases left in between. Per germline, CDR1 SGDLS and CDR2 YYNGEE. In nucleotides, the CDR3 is TGTGCCAGCAGCCAAGGGTACAGGTCCTACGAGCAGTACTTC. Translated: CASSQGYRSYEQYF.

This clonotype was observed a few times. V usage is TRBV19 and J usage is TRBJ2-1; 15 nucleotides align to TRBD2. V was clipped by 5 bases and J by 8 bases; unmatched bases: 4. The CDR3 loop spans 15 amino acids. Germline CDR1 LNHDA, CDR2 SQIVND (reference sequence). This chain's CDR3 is CASSAGLAGGHEQFF. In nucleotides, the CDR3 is TGTGCCAGTAGTGCAGGACTAGCGGGAGGGCATGAGCAGTTCTTC.

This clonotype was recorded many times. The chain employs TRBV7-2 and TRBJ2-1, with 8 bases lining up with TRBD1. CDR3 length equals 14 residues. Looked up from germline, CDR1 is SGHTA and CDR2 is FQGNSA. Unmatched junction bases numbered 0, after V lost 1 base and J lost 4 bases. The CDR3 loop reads CASSLGDRYNEQFF. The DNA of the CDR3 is TGTGCCAGCAGCTTAGGGGACAGGTACAATGAGCAGTTCTTC. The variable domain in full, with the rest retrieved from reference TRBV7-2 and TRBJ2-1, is GAGVSQSPSNKVTEKGKDVELRCDPISGHTALYWYRQSLGQGLEFLIYFQGNSAPDKSGLPSDRFSAERTGGSVSTLTIQRTQQEDSAVYLCASSLGDRYNEQFFGPGTRLTVL.

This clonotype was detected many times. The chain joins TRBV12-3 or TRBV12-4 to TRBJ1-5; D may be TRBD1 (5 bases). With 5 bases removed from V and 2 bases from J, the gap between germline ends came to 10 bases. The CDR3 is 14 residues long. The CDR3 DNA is TGTGCCAGCAGTCAGGACATAGGCAATCAGCCCCAGCATTTT. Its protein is CASSQDIGNQPQHF.

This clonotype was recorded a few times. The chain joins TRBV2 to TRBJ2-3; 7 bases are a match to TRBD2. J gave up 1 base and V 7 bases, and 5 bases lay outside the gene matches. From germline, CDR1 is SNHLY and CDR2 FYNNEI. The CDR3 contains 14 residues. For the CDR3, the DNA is TGTGCCAGCAAGCTCCGGGAGGGCACAGATACGCAGTATTTT. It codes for CASKLREGTDTQYF.

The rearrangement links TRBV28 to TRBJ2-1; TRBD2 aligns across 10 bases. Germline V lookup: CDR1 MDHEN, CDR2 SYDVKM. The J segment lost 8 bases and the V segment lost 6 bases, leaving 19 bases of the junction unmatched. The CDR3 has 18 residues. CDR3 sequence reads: CASRGSSWLASGSYEQFF. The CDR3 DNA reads TGTGCCAGCAGGGGAAGCTCCTGGTTGGCTAGCGGGAGTTATGAGCAGTTCTTC.